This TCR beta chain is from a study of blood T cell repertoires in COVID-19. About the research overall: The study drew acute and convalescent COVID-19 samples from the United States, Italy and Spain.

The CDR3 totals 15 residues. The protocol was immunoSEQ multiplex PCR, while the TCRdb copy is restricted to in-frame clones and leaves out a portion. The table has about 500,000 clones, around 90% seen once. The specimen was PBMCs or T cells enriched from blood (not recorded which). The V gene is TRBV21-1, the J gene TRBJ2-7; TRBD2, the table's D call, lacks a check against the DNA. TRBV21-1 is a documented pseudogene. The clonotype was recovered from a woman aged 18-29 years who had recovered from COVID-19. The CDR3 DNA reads TGTGCCAGCAGCAAGGTTTCGGAGGCCTCCTACGAGCAGTACTTC. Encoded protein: CASSKVSEASYEQYF.